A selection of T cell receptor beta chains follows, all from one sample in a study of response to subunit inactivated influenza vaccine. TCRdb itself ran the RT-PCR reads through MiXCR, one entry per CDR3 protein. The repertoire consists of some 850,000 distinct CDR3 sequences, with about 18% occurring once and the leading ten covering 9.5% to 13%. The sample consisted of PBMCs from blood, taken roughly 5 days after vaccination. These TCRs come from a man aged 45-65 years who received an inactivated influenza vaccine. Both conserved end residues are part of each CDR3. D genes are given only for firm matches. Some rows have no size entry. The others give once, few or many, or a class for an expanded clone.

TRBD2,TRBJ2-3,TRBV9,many,TGTGCCAGCAGCGTAGGGCTCGGGACTAGCGGTACTAGCACAGATACGCAGTATTTT,CASSVGLGTSGTSTDTQYF
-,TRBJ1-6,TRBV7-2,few,TGTGCCAGCAGCCCACCGGGGGGAGGTAATTCACCCCTCCACTTT,CASSPPGGGNSPLHF
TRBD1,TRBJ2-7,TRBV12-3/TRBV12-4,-,TGTGCCAGCAGTAACCGGGACAGGATCCACGAGCAGTACTTC,CASSNRDRIHEQYF
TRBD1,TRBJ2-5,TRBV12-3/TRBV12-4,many,TGTGCCAGCCAGGACAGGGGTAAAGAGACCCAGTACTTC,CASQDRGKETQYF
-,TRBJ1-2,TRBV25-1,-,TGTGCCAGCAGTGACTACAGGGCTGTAAATGGCTACACCTTC,CASSDYRAVNGYTF
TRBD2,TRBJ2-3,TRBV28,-,TGTGCCAGCAGTTCCGGGACTAGCGGGACTACGCAGTATTTT,CASSSGTSGTTQYF
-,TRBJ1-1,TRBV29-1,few,TGCAGCGTCCGACAGCCTTACACTGAAGCTTTCTTT,CSVRQPYTEAFF
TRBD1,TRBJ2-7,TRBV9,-,TGTGCCAGCAGCCCTCGACAGGGATCCTACGGGCAGTACTTC,CASSPRQGSYGQYF
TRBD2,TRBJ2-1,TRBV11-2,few,TGTGCCAGCAGCCAATCCGGGACTAGCGGGGGGGCCCACAATGAGCAGTTCTTC,CASSQSGTSGGAHNEQFF
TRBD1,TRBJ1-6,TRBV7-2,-,TGTGCCAGCAGCCCGGGACAGGATAATTCACCCCTCCACTTT,CASSPGQDNSPLHF
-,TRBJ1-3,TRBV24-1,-,TGTGCCACCAGTGGGGACGATGGAAACACCATATATTTT,CATSGDDGNTIYF
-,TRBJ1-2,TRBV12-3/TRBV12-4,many,TGTGCCAGCAGTTGGGGGGGGGCAGGAAACACTAACTATGGCTACACCTTC,CASSWGGAGNTNYGYTF
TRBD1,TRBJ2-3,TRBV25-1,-,TGTGCCAGCAGTTCCGCAGGCAGGGGGCCAGATACGCAGTATTTT,CASSSAGRGPDTQYF
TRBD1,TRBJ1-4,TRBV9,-,TGTGCCAGCAGCCCGTCAGGGGGGCTAACGGAAAAACTGTTTTTT,CASSPSGGLTEKLFF
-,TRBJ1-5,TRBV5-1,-,TGCGCCAGCAGCTTGGTCCCGATCTCAGGCAATCAGCCCCAGCATTTT,CASSLVPISGNQPQHF
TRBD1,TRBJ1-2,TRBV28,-,TGTGCCAGCAGGGCTGGACAGGCTTATGGCTACACCTTC,CASRAGQAYGYTF
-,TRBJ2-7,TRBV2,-,TGTGCCAGCAGAGACCGACTCGCGCAGTACTTC,CASRDRLAQYF
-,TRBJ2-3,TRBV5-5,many,TGTGCCAGCAGCTCCGGACAGCTCACAGATACGCAGTATTTT,CASSSGQLTDTQYF
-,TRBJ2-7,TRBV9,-,TGTGCCAGCAGCGTAAGGGGGGCCAGGGTCCACGAGCAGTACTTC,CASSVRGARVHEQYF
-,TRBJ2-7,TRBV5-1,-,TGCGCCAGCAGCTTGGAGGGCAGGGATTACTACGAGCAGTACTTC,CASSLEGRDYYEQYF
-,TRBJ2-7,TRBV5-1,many,TGCGCCAGCAGCTTGGCCGAGGGACCAACCTACGAGCAGTACTTC,CASSLAEGPTYEQYF
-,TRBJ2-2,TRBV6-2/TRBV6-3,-,TGTGCCAGCACCAGGACTACGAACACCGGGGAGCTGTTTTTT,CASTRTTNTGELFF
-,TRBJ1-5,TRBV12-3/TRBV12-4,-,TGTGCCAGCAGTTGGACCCTCCGCGTGAATCAGCCCCAGCATTTT,CASSWTLRVNQPQHF
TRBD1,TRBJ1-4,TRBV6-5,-,TGTGCCAGCAGTTACTCCTTGGGACAGCAGGAAAAACTGTTTTTT,CASSYSLGQQEKLFF
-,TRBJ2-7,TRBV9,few,TGTGCCAGCAGCGTAGAAGCTTCCAGGGACGAGCAGTACTTC,CASSVEASRDEQYF
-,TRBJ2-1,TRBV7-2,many,TGTGCCAGCAGCTTCATGACATGGGGCCACAATGAGCAGTTCTTC,CASSFMTWGHNEQFF
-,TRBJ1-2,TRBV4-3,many,TGCGCCAGCAGTAAGGACCGATATGGCTACACCTTC,CASSKDRYGYTF
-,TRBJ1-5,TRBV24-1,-,TGTGCCACCGCGGCACAGGGTACGCGTCAGCCCCAGCATTTT,CATAAQGTRQPQHF
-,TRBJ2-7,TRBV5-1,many,TGCGCCAGCAGCTCGGACGAAGTCGAGCAGTACTTC,CASSSDEVEQYF
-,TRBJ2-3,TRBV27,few,TGTGCCAGCAGACAAGCCCTAAGGGGGGCAGATACGCAGTATTTT,CASRQALRGADTQYF
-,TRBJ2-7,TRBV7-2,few,TGTGCCAGCAGCCCCGGGATCCCCTACGAGCAGTACTTC,CASSPGIPYEQYF
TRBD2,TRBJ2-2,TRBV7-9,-,TGTGCCAGCAGCGGGAGCGGGAGGGACAACACCGGGGAGCTGTTTTTT,CASSGSGRDNTGELFF
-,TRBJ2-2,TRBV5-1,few,TGCGCCAGCAGCTATCAATCGAACACCGGGGAGCTGTTTTTT,CASSYQSNTGELFF
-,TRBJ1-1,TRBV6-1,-,TGTGCCAGCAGTGAAGCTTACAGAAACACTGAAGCTTTCTTT,CASSEAYRNTEAFF
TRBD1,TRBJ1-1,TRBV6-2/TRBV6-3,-,TGTGCCAGCAGTTACTCAACAGGGGGCTTGAACACTGAAGCTTTCTTT,CASSYSTGGLNTEAFF
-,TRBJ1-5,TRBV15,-,TGTGCCACCAGCAGCCTACAGGGTCAGCCCCAGCATTTT,CATSSLQGQPQHF
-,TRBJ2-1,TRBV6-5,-,TGTGCCAGCAGTTACCACCTTCGGACGCTGACCTACAATGAGCAGTTCTTC,CASSYHLRTLTYNEQFF
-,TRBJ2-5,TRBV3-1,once,TGTGCCAGCAGCCAAGAACGCGGACGGGAGACCCAGTACTTC,CASSQERGRETQYF
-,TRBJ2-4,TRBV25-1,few,TGTGCCAGCAGTGAATTGGGGCCTCTAGCCAAAAACATTCAGTACTTC,CASSELGPLAKNIQYF
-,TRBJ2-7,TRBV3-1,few,TGTGCCAGCAGCCAAGTGCCAGAGGTGGTCGAGCAGTACTTC,CASSQVPEVVEQYF
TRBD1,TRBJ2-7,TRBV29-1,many,TGCAGCGTTGAAGCGACCGGGACAGGTACCTACGAGCAGTACTTC,CSVEATGTGTYEQYF
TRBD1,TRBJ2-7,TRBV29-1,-,TGCAGCGCAGAGACAGGGTTGGACGAGCAGTACTTC,CSAETGLDEQYF
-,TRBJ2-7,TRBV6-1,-,TGTGCCAGCAGCCAATCCGCCCCCTCTTTATACGAGCAGTACTTC,CASSQSAPSLYEQYF
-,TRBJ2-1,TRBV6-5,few,TGTGCCAGCAGTTACGCTTTTAGCTCCTACAATGAGCAGTTCTTC,CASSYAFSSYNEQFF
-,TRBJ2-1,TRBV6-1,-,TGTGCCAGCAGCAAGGCCGGTATCCGGGGCAATGAGCAGTTCTTC,CASSKAGIRGNEQFF
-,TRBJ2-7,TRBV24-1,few,TGTGCCACCAGTGATGGAAGGACCTACGAGCAGTACTTC,CATSDGRTYEQYF
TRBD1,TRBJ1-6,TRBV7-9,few,TGTGCCAGCAGAACCGCAGACAGGGCCAATTCACCCCTCCACTTT,CASRTADRANSPLHF
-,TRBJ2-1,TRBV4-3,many,TGCGCCAGCAGCCAAGATTCCCTAAGACTGGGCTACGGGGATGAGCAGTTCTTC,CASSQDSLRLGYGDEQFF
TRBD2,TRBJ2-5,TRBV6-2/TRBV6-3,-,TGTGCCAGCAGTCCCGGAAAGCGAGCGGGGGTACAAGAGACCCAGTACTTC,CASSPGKRAGVQETQYF
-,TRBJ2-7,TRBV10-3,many,TGTGCCACCTTGAAAGAGCCCCTGGGGTACGAGCAGTACTTC,CATLKEPLGYEQYF
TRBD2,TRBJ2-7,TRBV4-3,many,TGCGCCAGCAGCCCAGGAGTAGCTAGCGGTAGCTCCTACGAGCAGTACTTC,CASSPGVASGSSYEQYF
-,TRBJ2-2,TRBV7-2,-,TGTGCCAGCAGCTTAACTCGGTACGGGGAGCTGTTTTTT,CASSLTRYGELFF
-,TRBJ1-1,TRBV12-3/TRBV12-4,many,TGTGCCAGCAGTTTAGGCACCTCGAACACTGAAGCTTTCTTT,CASSLGTSNTEAFF
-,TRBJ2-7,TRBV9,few,TGTGCCAGCAGCCCGATTAATGCGGAAAGCTCCTACGAGCAGTACTTC,CASSPINAESSYEQYF
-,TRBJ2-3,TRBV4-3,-,TGCGCCAGCAGCCAATTTTTAATAGATACGCAGTATTTT,CASSQFLIDTQYF